These T cell receptor beta chains were read from a single sample in a study of post-analysis software for immune sequencing data. MiXCR, run by TCRdb on the PCR reads, gives a single entry per CDR3 protein. The table includes about 430,000 distinct CDR3 sequences, approximately 42% detected once. The sample consisted of blood. The receptors here all came from a girl aged 2 to 9 with multiple sclerosis. CDR3s include the opening cysteine and the closing phenylalanine or tryptophan. A D gene is named only where the DNA matches it firmly. Some rows mark clone size as missing; the rest say once, few, many or name a class of expanded clone.

TRBJ2-7 | NA | TRBD1 | TRBV4-1 | TGCGCCAGCAGCCCTTGGACAGGATTTTCCTACGAGCAGTACTTC | CASSPWTGFSYEQYF
TRBJ1-2 | few | NA | TRBV6-6 | TGTGCCAGCAGTTACTCAGAGTTCTATGGCTACACCTTC | CASSYSEFYGYTF
TRBJ1-5 | once | TRBD1 | TRBV15 | TGTGCCACCAGCAGAGGGTCTTGGGACAGGACGTGGGCGGGCAGCAATCAGCCCCAGCATTTT | CATSRGSWDRTWAGSNQPQHF
TRBJ2-1 | NA | NA | TRBV29-1 | TGCAGCGTTGAAGCCCCCCCCAGGAGGAATGAGCAGTTCTTC | CSVEAPPRRNEQFF
TRBJ2-7 | few | NA | TRBV5-5 | TGTGCCAGCAGCTTGTTAGGATCCACCTACGAGCAGTACTTC | CASSLLGSTYEQYF
TRBJ2-7 | few | NA | TRBV7-2 | TGTGCCAGCAGCCCCGTTACCCTTAGGCAGTACTTC | CASSPVTLRQYF
TRBJ1-4 | NA | TRBD1 | TRBV12-3/TRBV12-4 | TGTGCCAGCAGTCAGGGGGCAGTGGAAAAACTGTTTTTT | CASSQGAVEKLFF
TRBJ2-1 | NA | TRBD2 | TRBV7-9 | TGTGCCAGCAGCTTATTGGGTCTAGCGGGATTCAACTCCTACAATGAGCAGTTCTTC | CASSLLGLAGFNSYNEQFF
TRBJ1-5 | NA | NA | TRBV20-1 | TGCAGTGCTAGAGTTTCTACTTCCAATCAGCCCCAGCATTTT | CSARVSTSNQPQHF
TRBJ1-5 | NA | NA | TRBV18 | TGTGCCAGCTCACCACTTAAGGATCAGCCCCAGCATTTT | CASSPLKDQPQHF
TRBJ2-7 | NA | NA | TRBV4-1 | TGCGCCAGCAGACCTGACCCAGATCTAACCTACGAGCAGTACTTC | CASRPDPDLTYEQYF
TRBJ2-5 | few | NA | TRBV29-1 | TGCAGCGTTGAGGACAGCCAAGAGACCCAGTACTTC | CSVEDSQETQYF
TRBJ2-5 | NA | NA | TRBV20-1 | TGCAGTGCTAGACCCCTTGAAGCGGCAGTACAAGAGACCCAGTACTTC | CSARPLEAAVQETQYF
TRBJ1-5 | NA | TRBD1 | TRBV5-1 | TGCGCCGGAAAAAAACAGGGGTTTCAGCCCCAGCATTTT | CAGKKQGFQPQHF
TRBJ1-2 | few | NA | TRBV28 | TGTGCCAGCAGCTTGACCGGGACACTTGGAGGCTACACCTTC | CASSLTGTLGGYTF
TRBJ2-1 | few | TRBD1 | TRBV7-3 | TGTGCCAGCAGCTTACAACAGGGGAGCAATGAGCAGTTCTTC | CASSLQQGSNEQFF
TRBJ2-2 | NA | TRBD2 | TRBV5-1 | TGCGCCACATCTCCGGGACTAGCGGGCACCGGGGAGCTGTTTTTT | CATSPGLAGTGELFF
TRBJ1-5 | NA | TRBD1 | TRBV14 | TGTGCCAGCAGCCTCGAAGGGACAGCCGGGGGCAATCAGCCCCAGCATTTT | CASSLEGTAGGNQPQHF
TRBJ2-1 | NA | NA | TRBV24-1 | TGTGCCACCAGTGATTTCGGCGGGGAGACCCACAATGAGCAGTTCTTC | CATSDFGGETHNEQFF
TRBJ1-2 | NA | TRBD1 | TRBV6-5 | TGTGCCAGCAGTTGGGGACAGGGGACCTATGACTACACCTTC | CASSWGQGTYDYTF
TRBJ2-7 | NA | NA | TRBV7-9 | TGTGCCAACAGCCCCCCCGGGTACGAGCAGTACTTC | CANSPPGYEQYF
TRBJ1-1 | NA | TRBD1 | TRBV7-2 | TGTGCCAGCAGCATAAACAGGGGGCGGTCTGAAGCTTTCTTT | CASSINRGRSEAFF
TRBJ2-1 | NA | TRBD2 | TRBV7-9 | TGTGCCAGCAGCCCAGGCCTGGCTAGCGGGACTAGCTCCTACAATGAGCAGTTCTTC | CASSPGLASGTSSYNEQFF
TRBJ2-5 | once | TRBD2 | TRBV7-9 | TGTGCCAGCAGCTCCCCCGGGACTAGCTCGTTAAAGACCCAGTACTTC | CASSSPGTSSLKTQYF
TRBJ2-1 | NA | NA | TRBV4-2 | TGTGCCAGCAGCCAAGATGGTTACAATGAGCAGTTCTTC | CASSQDGYNEQFF
TRBJ2-1 | NA | NA | TRBV20-1 | TGCAGTGCTCCTAAGAGGGCCGGGGCGGCAAGGTACAATGGGCAGTTCTTC | CSAPKRAGAARYNGQFF
TRBJ2-5 | NA | TRBD1 | TRBV20-1 | TGCAGTGCCAATGACAGGGGACCACAAGAGACCCAGTACTTC | CSANDRGPQETQYF
TRBJ2-6 | NA | TRBD1 | TRBV27 | TGTGCCAGCACTACTAGGGGGACAGACTCTATCGGGCTGGGAGGGGCCAACGTCCTGACTTTC | CASTTRGTDSIGLGGANVLTF
TRBJ2-1 | few | TRBD2 | TRBV6-5 | TGTGCCAGCAGTCGGCCGGGACTAGGCATCAATGAGCAGTTCTTC | CASSRPGLGINEQFF
TRBJ1-2 | once | NA | TRBV6-2/TRBV6-3 | TGTGCCAGCAGGTCCCGAGATGGCTACACCTTC | CASRSRDGYTF
TRBJ1-1 | NA | TRBD1 | TRBV28 | TGTGCCAGCAGTTTATCCGGGACAGTAAACACTGAAGCTTTCTTT | CASSLSGTVNTEAFF
TRBJ2-5 | NA | NA | TRBV6-1 | TGTGCCAGCAGAATGGACGGATTGGAGACCCAGTACTTC | CASRMDGLETQYF
TRBJ2-7 | NA | NA | TRBV28 | TGTGCCAGCAGTTCCGGACAGACCTCCTACGAGCAGTACTTC | CASSSGQTSYEQYF
TRBJ2-1 | NA | TRBD2 | TRBV7-3 | TGTGCCAGCAGCCCCCCCGGGACGGGGGGGCCCAATGAGCAGTTCTTC | CASSPPGTGGPNEQFF
TRBJ2-7 | NA | TRBD1 | TRBV27 | TGTGCCAGCAGTTCCTGGACAGGGGGATTCTCCTACGAGCAGTACTTC | CASSSWTGGFSYEQYF
TRBJ2-3 | NA | NA | TRBV14 | TGTGCCAGCAGCCAAAAATCCGGCCGTACGCAGTATTTT | CASSQKSGRTQYF
TRBJ1-5 | NA | NA | TRBV28 | TGTGCCAGCAGTTTTCAGAAGGGGCTAAGCAATCAGCCCCAGCATTTT | CASSFQKGLSNQPQHF
TRBJ1-2 | NA | NA | TRBV6-5 | TGTGCCAGCAGTTATCATAAGTCCCGGGCCTCTGGCTACACCTTC | CASSYHKSRASGYTF
TRBJ2-7 | NA | NA | TRBV5-1 | TGCGCCAGCAGCTCTTTAGGGCACTCCTACGAGCAGTACTTC | CASSSLGHSYEQYF
TRBJ2-3 | NA | TRBD2 | TRBV5-1 | TGCGCCAGCAGCTTCTATAGCGGGAGTGTATTCTCTACAGATACGCAGTATTTT | CASSFYSGSVFSTDTQYF
TRBJ2-3 | few | TRBD2 | TRBV14 | TGTGCCAGCAGCCCTTTGGCGGGAGGGAGCAGAGATACGCAGTATTTT | CASSPLAGGSRDTQYF
TRBJ2-5 | NA | NA | TRBV12-3/TRBV12-4 | TGTGCCAGCAGTTTATGGGTCCTAGAGGAGACCCAGTACTTC | CASSLWVLEETQYF
TRBJ1-1 | few | NA | TRBV20-1 | TGCAGTGTTAGGCAGGGGCTCCTCACTGAAGCTTTCTTT | CSVRQGLLTEAFF
TRBJ2-7 | few | NA | TRBV7-8 | TGTGCCAGCAGCTCCTTCGCGGCCCACGAGCAGTACTTC | CASSSFAAHEQYF
TRBJ2-5 | few | TRBD1 | TRBV6-4 | TGTGCCAGCAGTGACTCAGGGGGCTCCTACAATGAGCAGTACTTC | CASSDSGGSYNEQYF